These 6 T cell receptor beta chains came from one sample sequenced in a study of T cell repertoires in aging, cancer and after chemotherapy. Amplification of TCR beta used genomic DNA extracted from peripheral blood. A mixed TRB-A/B primer pool amplified rearranged TRB by multiplex touch-down PCR. TCRdb reprocessed the multiplex PCR reads via MiXCR and lists one record per CDR3 protein. The data hold some 3,000 distinct CDR3 sequences, with more than 20% observed a single time. Sequencing was carried out using blood. Receptor source: a human donor with a solid tumor.

By share, this clonotype counts as medium-sized. The rearrangement joins TRBV19 to TRBJ1-5, with 8 bases lining up with TRBD1. Germline CDR1 reads LNHDA; CDR2 reads SQIVND (reference sequence). The V segment lost 7 bases and the J segment 7 bases; nucleotides outside the gene matches: 9. This CDR3 has 14 residues. The CDR3 bases are TGTGCCAGTATTTCTCCAGGGGGCGGGCAGCCCCAGCATTTT. This gives the protein CASISPGGGQPQHF.

The chain has TRBV10-1 and TRBJ2-1; D not resolved. Germline V gene sequence: CDR1 WNHNN, CDR2 SYGVQD (reference sequence). V gave up 8 bases and J gave up 4 bases, with 12 bases separating them. The CDR3 loop spans 13 amino acids. The CDR3 DNA reads as TGCGCCAGCCTTAACCCAGGTTACAATGAGCAGTTCTTC. As protein: CASLNPGYNEQFF.

By share of the sample, this clonotype is medium-sized. CDR3 nucleotides: TGTGCCAGCTCACAGGCAGCCGGAGAGACCCAGTACTTC. Amino acid sequence: CASSQAAGETQYF. The J gene is TRBJ2-5, the V gene TRBV18, with D uncertain. Trimming took off 4 bases at V and 4 bases at J, with 10 bases between the two ends. This CDR3 has 13 amino acids. The germline V gene has CDR1 KGHSH and CDR2 LQKENI.

Turning to this clonotype: A much bigger clone sits one base away, suggesting this may be a read error. The V and J genes are TRBV6-1 and TRBJ1-4; D possibly corresponds to TRBD1 (5 bases). Germline V gives CDR1 MNHNS, CDR2 SASEGT. This CDR3 has 14 amino acids. In nucleotides, the CDR3 is TGTACCAGCATAGGAGGGGCCCTTAATGAAAAACTGTTTTTT. Translating gives CTSIGGALNEKLFF.

In its sample, this clonotype is medium-sized. The chain has TRBV5-1 and TRBJ2-1; tentatively, D is TRBD1 or TRBD2 (5 bases each). The CDR3 sequence is 11 residues long. CDR1 and CDR2 from the germline V gene are SGHRS and YFSETQ. The V end was cut by 4 bases, the J end by 10 bases, with 9 bases between. The CDR3 DNA sequence: TGCGCCAGCAGCGAGGGACCGGAGCAGTTCTTC. Translation: CASSEGPEQFF.

This clonotype was observed once. The V gene is TRBV5-3, the J gene TRBJ2-1; D gene unclear. TRBV5-3 is labeled an ORF, and its function is uncertain. V gave up 0 bases and J gave up 2 bases, with 9 bases separating them. This CDR3 is built from 15 residues. This chain's CDR3 is CARSLEGSPYNEQFF. CDR3 DNA sequence: TGTGCCAGAAGCTTGGAGGGCAGCCCCTACAATGAGCAGTTCTTC.